Each of the 28 T cell receptor beta chains below was sequenced from the same sample in a study of blood T cell repertoires in COVID-19. Measured with immunoSEQ multiplex PCR; TCRdb has only the in-frame clones, and not every one. The table has 330,000 or so clones, roughly 86% seen once. The sequencing input was PBMCs or T cells enriched from blood (not recorded which). Every receptor here comes from a man aged 40-49 years in a cohort exposed to, infected with or recovered from COVID-19 (not recorded which).

The CDR3 spells CASSGTEPSSGANVLTF. The CDR3, as DNA: TGTGCCAGCAGCGGTACAGAGCCCAGCTCTGGGGCCAACGTCCTGACTTTC. This chain links TRBV9 with TRBJ2-6; no reliable D call. Germline CDR1 is SGDLS and CDR2 is YYNGEE. There are 17 residues in the CDR3. Trimming cost V 3 bases and J 0 bases, with 13 bases left between them.

The CDR3 spells CASSRDRGHTF. DNA of the CDR3: TGTGCCAGCAGCAGGGACAGGGGGCACACCTTC. The chain uses TRBV7-9 and TRBJ1-2, with 12 bases aligning to TRBD1. V was clipped by 5 bases and J by 12 bases; unmatched bases: 1. The CDR3 length is 11 residues. Per germline, CDR1 SEHNR and CDR2 FQNEAQ (reference sequence).

The chain uses TRBV7-8 and TRBJ2-7, with 11 bases aligning to TRBD2. The germline gives CDR1 SGHVS, CDR2 FQNEAQ. V shed 1 base and J 5 bases; nucleotides not matched to a gene: 7. CDR3 length equals 16 residues. CDR3 sequence (DNA): TGTGCCAGCAGCTTAGGAACTAGCGGGAGTTTTGACGAGCAGTACTTC. It specifies CASSLGTSGSFDEQYF.

The chain links TRBV7-3 to TRBJ2-5, with TRBD2 matching 9 bases. CDR1 and CDR2 (germline): SGHTA, FQGTGA. The CDR3 length is 15 residues. The junction had 8 bases not matched to a gene; V was cut back by 5 bases and J by 4 bases. The CDR3 protein is CASSLLAGVGETQYF. As DNA, the CDR3 is TGTGCCAGCAGCCTTTTAGCGGGAGTCGGAGAGACCCAGTACTTC.

This clone was counted between two and nine times. The chain has TRBV5-1 and TRBJ2-5, with 10 bases fitting TRBD2. The CDR3 runs to 16 residues. In germline, CDR1 is SGHRS, CDR2 YFSETQ. V was pared by 0 bases and J by 5 bases, with 7 bases of the junction left unmatched. The CDR3: CASSLALAGAGETQYF. DNA for the CDR3: TGCGCCAGCAGCTTGGCGCTAGCGGGAGCGGGGGAGACCCAGTACTTC.

This sequence joins TRBV27 and TRBJ2-3, with TRBD1 identical over 7 bases. Germline V gene sequence: CDR1 MNHEY, CDR2 SMNVEV (reference sequence). Trimming took 5 bases from V and 0 from J; bases not matched to a gene: 5. The CDR3 extends over 15 amino acids. This CDR3 is CASSPRQGSTDTQYF. CDR3 coding DNA: TGTGCCAGCAGTCCCCGACAGGGTAGCACAGATACGCAGTATTTT.

This clone has just one count. This rearrangement joins TRBV6-5 to TRBJ2-7; D gene unclear. V was pared by 7 bases and J by 3 bases, with 7 bases between. The CDR3 contains 11 residues. CDR1 and CDR2 from the germline V gene are MNHEY and SVGAGI. The CDR3: CASKQRYEQYF. The CDR3 DNA follows: TGTGCCAGCAAACAACGCTACGAGCAGTACTTC.

The chain carries TRBV27 and TRBJ1-1, with TRBD1 matching 8 bases. The germline gives CDR1 MNHEY, CDR2 SMNVEV (reference sequence). With V trimmed by 0 bases and J by 11 bases, 5 bases remained unmatched. The CDR3 runs 13 residues. This CDR3 reads CASSLSDRGVAFF. In DNA, the CDR3 is TGTGCCAGCAGTTTATCTGACAGGGGTGTGGCTTTCTTT.

The rearrangement joins TRBV10-3 to TRBJ2-7, with D possibly matching TRBD2 (7 bases). Between the trimmed V and J ends, which lost 7 bases and 0 bases, there was a span of 16 bases. This CDR3 has 15 amino acids. Germline CDR1 is ENHRY and CDR2 is SYGVKD. CDR3 sequence (DNA): TGTGCCATCAACGATCGGGGGGCGGTCTCCTACGAGCAGTACTTC. It yields the protein CAINDRGAVSYEQYF.

The chain links TRBV4-1 to TRBJ2-2, with 11 bases matching TRBD2. Germline V CDR1 and CDR2: MGHRA, YSYEKL. This CDR3 region has 21 residues. Losses at the gene ends were 1 base for V and 0 bases for J; bases not matched to a gene: 13. The CDR3 nucleotides are TGCGCCAGCAGCCAAGGCCATTTAGCGGGAGGGCCCAGGTCGAACACCGGGGAGCTGTTTTTT. Translated, it gives CASSQGHLAGGPRSNTGELFF.

V gene TRBV18 combines with J gene TRBJ2-1; 14 nucleotides agree with TRBD2. V was pared by 5 bases and J by 3 bases, with 12 bases of the junction left unmatched. This CDR3 has 19 residues. Per germline, CDR1 KGHSH and CDR2 LQKENI. Here the CDR3 reads CASSTSGTSGSVVYNEQFF. The CDR3 DNA follows: TGTGCCAGCTCAACCTCCGGGACTAGCGGGAGTGTAGTCTACAATGAGCAGTTCTTC.

V is TRBV3-1 (or the pseudogene TRBV3-2) and J is TRBJ2-1, with a tentative D call TRBD2 (6 bases). Trimming removed 0 bases at V and 4 bases at J, with 10 bases between. Germline CDR1 and CDR2: LGHDT and YNNKEL (reference sequence). This CDR3 spans 15 amino acids. Here the CDR3 reads CASSQDRTKYNEQFF. For the CDR3, the DNA is TGTGCCAGCAGCCAAGATAGGACTAAATACAATGAGCAGTTCTTC.

The rearrangement uses TRBV27 and TRBJ2-5, with a weak D call TRBD1 (6 bases). The V gene lost 6 bases and the J gene lost 2 bases, with 7 bases spanning the gap. The CDR3 runs 12 residues. Looked up from germline, CDR1 is MNHEY and CDR2 is SMNVEV (reference sequence). The CDR3 is CASRRGQETQYF. As DNA, the CDR3 is TGTGCCAGCAGGAGGGGGCAAGAGACCCAGTACTTC.

This chain uses TRBV2 with TRBJ2-7; D might be TRBD1 (6 bases). V gave up 4 bases and J gave up 1 base, with 11 bases separating them. The CDR3 loop spans 14 amino acids. Germline assignment: CDR1 SNHLY and CDR2 FYNNEI. The CDR3 loop is CASSGGRGSYEQYF. CDR3 in DNA: TGTGCCAGCAGTGGCGGCAGGGGTTCCTACGAGCAGTACTTC.

CDR3 loop: CASSESRGGGGQPQHF. For the CDR3, the DNA is TGCGCCAGCAGTGAGTCACGAGGGGGGGGCGGTCAGCCCCAGCATTTT. The chain recombines TRBV10-2 with TRBJ1-5; the D gene is possibly TRBD1 (6 bases). V was clipped by 0 bases and J by 6 bases, with 15 bases between them. The CDR3 is made up of 16 amino acids. From germline, CDR1 is WSHSY and CDR2 SAAADI.

The genes are TRBV19 and TRBJ2-2, with TRBD2 identical over 16 bases. The CDR3 consists of 16 residues. V trimming: 6 bases; J trimming: 3 bases; junction bases outside the gene matches: 1. Germline CDR1 LNHDA, CDR2 SQIVND (reference sequence). CDR3 sequence reads: CASRGLAGGYTGELFF. The CDR3 DNA is TGTGCCAGTAGGGGACTAGCGGGAGGGTACACCGGGGAGCTGTTTTTT. The full variable domain, its missing parts supplied by reference TRBV19 and TRBJ2-2, is DGGITQSPKYLFRKEGQNVTLSCEQNLNHDAMYWYRQDPGQGLRLIYYSQIVNDFQKGDIAEGYSVSREKKESFPLTVTSAQKNPTAFYLCASRGLAGGYTGELFFGEGSRLTVL.

The rearrangement joins TRBV19 to TRBJ1-5; 8 positions agree with TRBD1. CDR1 and CDR2 (germline): LNHDA, SQIVND (reference sequence). This CDR3 has 17 residues. With V trimmed by 10 bases and J by 0 bases, 14 bases remained unmatched. CDR3 bases: TGTGCCACACGGAGCGACAGGGGAAGGGGTAGCAATCAGCCCCAGCATTTT. Translated: CATRSDRGRGSNQPQHF. The complete variable domain, with remaining parts taken from reference TRBV19 and TRBJ1-5, reads DGGITQSPKYLFRKEGQNVTLSCEQNLNHDAMYWYRQDPGQGLRLIYYSQIVNDFQKGDIAEGYSVSREKKESFPLTVTSAQKNPTAFYLCATRSDRGRGSNQPQHFGDGTRLSIL.

V and J are TRBV3-1 (or the pseudogene TRBV3-2) and TRBJ2-1, with no clear D. The CDR3 runs 17 residues. Germline CDR1 LGHDT, CDR2 YNNKEL (reference sequence). Trimming removed 1 base at V and 4 bases at J, with 17 bases between. Here the CDR3 reads CASSQVGSNDVYNEQFF. Here the CDR3 DNA reads TGTGCCAGCAGCCAAGTCGGTAGTAATGATGTGTACAATGAGCAGTTCTTC.

Only one count was recorded for this clone. The chain links TRBV27 to TRBJ2-2, with D perhaps matching TRBD2 (7 bases). Per the germline V gene, CDR1 is MNHEY and CDR2 is SMNVEV (reference sequence). Trimming left V 11 bases short and J 3 bases short, with 16 bases between. The CDR3 is 14 amino acids. The DNA for the CDR3 is TGTGCCGCCCACGGGGGGCCCGACACCGGGGAGCTGTTTTTT. Translating it yields CAAHGGPDTGELFF.

This clone occurred once. The V gene is TRBV19, the J gene TRBJ2-1; TRBD2 agrees at 7 bases. The CDR3 is 15 residues long. The trim removed 6 bases at V and 5 bases at J, leaving 10 bases unmatched. Per germline, CDR1 LNHDA and CDR2 SQIVND (reference sequence). DNA for the CDR3: TGTGCCAGTAGGACCCCCGGGACTACCGACAATGAGCAGTTCTTC. It translates to CASRTPGTTDNEQFF.

This chain links TRBV28 with TRBJ1-4, with a weak D call TRBD1 (6 bases). Germline-derived CDR1 and CDR2 are MDHEN and SYDVKM. The length of the CDR3 is 14 residues. V lost 2 bases and J lost 6, with 10 bases in between. The CDR3 bases are TGTGCCAGCAGTTTAAGGGGGAAGTATGAAAAACTGTTTTTT. This encodes CASSLRGKYEKLFF. The full variable domain, rest sourced from reference TRBV28 and TRBJ1-4, is DVKVTQSSRYLVKRTGEKVFLECVQDMDHENMFWYRQDPGLGLRLIYFSYDVKMKEKGDIPEGYSVSREKKERFSLILESASTNQTSMYLCASSLRGKYEKLFFGSGTQLSVL.

V and J are TRBV28 and TRBJ1-2; 10 nucleotides match TRBD1. The trim removed 6 bases at V and 4 bases at J, leaving 8 bases unmatched. Germline CDR1 MDHEN, CDR2 SYDVKM. CDR3 size: 15 residues. The CDR3 sequence: CASSQGGQGLYGYTF. Here the CDR3 DNA reads TGTGCCAGCAGCCAAGGGGGACAGGGGCTCTATGGCTACACCTTC.

The chain links TRBV2 to TRBJ1-6; a weak D match, TRBD1 (5 bases). CDR3 length equals 14 residues. Germline-derived CDR1 and CDR2 are SNHLY and FYNNEI. With 2 bases removed from V and 7 bases from J, the gap between germline ends came to 9 bases. The CDR3 nucleotides are TGTGCCAGCAGTGAACAGGGTACGAATTCACCCCTCCACTTT. It translates to CASSEQGTNSPLHF.

CDR3 amino acids: CAISEGRELGEAFF. CDR3 DNA: TGTGCCATCAGTGAGGGCAGGGAATTGGGTGAAGCTTTCTTT. This chain connects TRBV10-3 to TRBJ1-1; D perhaps matches TRBD1 (5 bases). Per germline, CDR1 ENHRY and CDR2 SYGVKD. There are 14 residues in the CDR3. Trimming removed 2 bases at V and 7 bases at J, with 14 bases between.

The rearrangement joins TRBV6-2 or TRBV6-3 to TRBJ2-2; 7 bases are a match to TRBD2. This CDR3 comprises 15 residues. The germline V gene encodes CDR1 MNHEY and CDR2 SVGEGT. V lost 5 bases and J lost 4; bases outside the gene matches: 7. The CDR3 coding sequence is TGTGCCAGCAGTCGCGGGAGAATTCGCACCGGGGAGCTGTTTTTT. Translating it yields CASSRGRIRTGELFF.

The chain joins TRBV27 to TRBJ1-4; unclear D gene. This CDR3 spans 15 amino acids. Trimming took 5 bases from V and 3 from J, leaving 13 bases between them. Germline-derived CDR1 and CDR2 are MNHEY and SMNVEV (reference sequence). CDR3: CASSPLGAPNEKLFF. The CDR3 bases are TGTGCCAGCAGTCCGTTGGGCGCGCCTAATGAAAAACTGTTTTTT.

This clone was recorded once. The chain links TRBV19 to TRBJ1-3, with 9 bases lining up with TRBD1. Unmatched junction bases numbered 8, after V lost 5 bases and J lost 3 bases. Germline lookup yields CDR1 LNHDA and CDR2 SQIVND (reference sequence). The CDR3 covers 16 residues. CDR3 residues: CASSFTGTGFGNTIYF. CDR3 nucleotides: TGTGCCAGTAGTTTCACCGGGACAGGGTTTGGAAACACCATATATTTT.

The CDR3, as DNA: TGTGCCAGCAGCTCAAATCCGGACAGTCAGCCCGGGGAGCTGTTTTTT. Amino acid sequence: CASSSNPDSQPGELFF. The chain employs TRBV7-7 and TRBJ2-2; D is perhaps TRBD1 (6 bases). Germline CDR1 reads SSHAT; CDR2 reads FNYEAQ (reference sequence). The V end lost 4 bases, the J end lost 6 bases, and 18 bases lay between the germline ends. The CDR3 covers 16 residues.